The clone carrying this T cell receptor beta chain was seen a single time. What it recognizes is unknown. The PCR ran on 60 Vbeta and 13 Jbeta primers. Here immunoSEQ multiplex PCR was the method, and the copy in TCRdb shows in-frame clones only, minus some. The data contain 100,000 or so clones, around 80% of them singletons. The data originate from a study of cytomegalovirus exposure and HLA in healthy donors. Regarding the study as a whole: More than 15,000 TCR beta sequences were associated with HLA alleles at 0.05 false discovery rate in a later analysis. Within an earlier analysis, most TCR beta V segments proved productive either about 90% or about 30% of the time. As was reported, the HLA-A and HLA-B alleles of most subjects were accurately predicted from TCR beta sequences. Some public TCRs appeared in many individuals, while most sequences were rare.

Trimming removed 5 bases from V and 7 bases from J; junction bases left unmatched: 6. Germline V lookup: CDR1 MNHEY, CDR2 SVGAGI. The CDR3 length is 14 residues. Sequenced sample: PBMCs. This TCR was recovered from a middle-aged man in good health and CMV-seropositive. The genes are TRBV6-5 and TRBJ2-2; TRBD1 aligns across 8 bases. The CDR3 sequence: CASSRTGNIGELFF. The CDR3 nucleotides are TGTGCCAGCAGTAGGACAGGGAATATCGGGGAGCTGTTTTTT.